The 24 T cell receptor beta chains in this list originate from one sample, sequenced in a study of T cells after somatic rescue of genetic block. The data were produced by immunoSEQ multiplex PCR, yet TCRdb's version contains in-frame clones alone and is incomplete. This sample carries 15,000 or so clones, 55% to 75% of them seen once, and the ten largest clones take 25% to 30%. The sample taken for sequencing was peripheral blood mononuclear cells (PBMCs). Receptors were obtained from a man aged 18 to 29.

The rearrangement uses TRBV11-2 and TRBJ2-7, with D possibly matching TRBD1 (6 bases). The germline V and J ends were trimmed by 3 bases and 3 bases, with 18 bases remaining between them. Looked up from germline, CDR1 is SGHAT and CDR2 is FQNNGV. This CDR3 spans 16 amino acids. The chain's CDR3 is CASSFPDSLRLYEQYF. CDR3 coding DNA: TGTGCCAGCAGCTTCCCGGACAGTCTCCGCCTCTACGAGCAGTACTTC.

J is TRBJ2-3 and V is TRBV7-2; 7 bases map to TRBD1. Trimming took 1 base from V and 2 from J; bases not matched to a gene: 9. The CDR3 covers 17 residues. Looked up from germline, CDR1 is SGHTA and CDR2 is FQGNSA. The CDR3 loop is CASSLVVSRGFTDTQYF. The CDR3 coding sequence is TGTGCCAGCAGCTTAGTGGTCAGCAGGGGGTTCACAGATACGCAGTATTTT.

This clone was seen only a few times. The V and J genes are TRBV12-5 and TRBJ2-7; D may be TRBD1 or TRBD2 (5 bases each). Germline CDR1 reads LGHNT; CDR2 reads FRNRAP. The CDR3 runs to 17 residues. V dropped 7 bases and J dropped 3 bases, with 25 bases sitting between them. Here the CDR3 DNA reads TGTGCTAGTGCCCTCTCACTTACCGGGGCTCCCGGCTACGAGCAGTACTTC. This codes for CASALSLTGAPGYEQYF.

There are a few counts of this clone. The chain couples TRBV11-2 to TRBJ2-7; the D gene could be TRBD1 or TRBD2 (5 bases each). The CDR3 runs to 14 residues. Germline CDR1 SGHAT, CDR2 FQNNGV. Between the trimmed V and J ends, which lost 5 bases and 2 bases, there was a span of 13 bases. For the CDR3, the DNA is TGTGCCAGCAGCGCCCGGGACCCAGCCTACGAGCAGTACTTC. This gives the protein CASSARDPAYEQYF.

The J gene is TRBJ2-7, the V gene TRBV4-1; weak D call: TRBD1 (6 bases). V lost 4 bases and J 5 bases, leaving 15 bases between the germline ends. The germline V gene encodes CDR1 MGHRA and CDR2 YSYEKL. CDR3 size: 14 residues. CDR3 in DNA: TGCGCCAGCAGCCTCCTTCTAGAGGGGGACGAGCAGTACTTC. Translating gives CASSLLLEGDEQYF.

Of note for this clone: The junction departs from germline at one end; a sequencing error may be responsible. The V and J genes are TRBV29-1 and TRBJ2-7, with 8 bases identical to TRBD1. CDR3 length equals 10 residues. Germline CDR1 SQVTM, CDR2 ANQGSEA. Written as DNA, the CDR3 is TGCAGCGTAGGAGACGGACAGGGTGACTTC. Translated, it gives CSVGDGQGDF.

Points on this clone: The germline gene is not matched at one end of the junction; a read error may be the cause. The J gene is TRBJ2-3, the V gene TRBV4-1; TRBD2 might be the D (6 bases). Germline loops: CDR1 MGHRA, CDR2 YSYEKL. The CDR3 runs to 16 residues. CDR3 DNA: TGCGCCAGCAGTCAAGATGTAGGGACTAGCACAGATACGCAGTATTTT. It codes for CASSQDVGTSTDTQYF.

This clone was seen only a few times. This sequence joins TRBV6-1 and TRBJ1-2; D might be TRBD1 (6 bases). Germline CDR1 is MNHNS and CDR2 is SASEGT. This CDR3 has 15 amino acids. Trimming took 3 bases from V and 4 from J, leaving 15 bases between them. The CDR3 spells CASSEGGLGGYGYTF. The CDR3 DNA sequence: TGTGCCAGCAGTGAGGGGGGGCTAGGCGGCTATGGCTACACCTTC.

V is TRBV5-1 and J is TRBJ2-6; 8 nucleotides line up with TRBD1. This CDR3 is built from 14 residues. In germline, CDR1 is SGHRS, CDR2 YFSETQ. Trimming took 5 bases from V and 2 from J; bases not matched to a gene: 0. CDR3: CASRTGAGANVLTF. The CDR3 DNA reads TGCGCCAGCAGGACAGGGGCTGGGGCCAACGTCCTGACTTTC. Full variable domain (rest looked up from reference TRBV5-1 and TRBJ2-6): KAGVTQTPRYLIKTRGQQVTLSCSPISGHRSVSWYQQTPGQGLQFLFEYFSETQRNKGNFPGRFSGRQFSNSRSEMNVSTLELGDSALYLCASRTGAGANVLTFGAGSRLTVL.

This clone turned up a few times. The V call is TRBV25-1, the J call TRBJ1-5, with 8 bases lining up with TRBD1. This CDR3 region has 13 residues. Germline V gives CDR1 MGHDK, CDR2 SYGVNS. J was trimmed by 2 bases and V by 6 bases; bases with no gene match: 0. The CDR3 DNA reads as TGTGCCAGCAGGGGACAGGGCAATCAGCCCCAGCATTTT. It encodes CASRGQGNQPQHF.

The chain links TRBV7-9 to TRBJ2-1; 11 bases match TRBD2. Germline V CDR1 and CDR2: SEHNR, FQNEAQ (reference sequence). The V and J ends lost 0 bases and 5 bases, in that order; junction bases with no gene match: 9. The CDR3 spans 18 residues. The DNA of the CDR3 is TGTGCCAGCAGCTTAGCGCGGAAGTTAGCGGGAGGGCACAATGAGCAGTTCTTC. It codes for CASSLARKLAGGHNEQFF.

The rearrangement joins TRBV5-1 to TRBJ2-3, with a tentative D call TRBD2 (5 bases). The CDR3 is 14 amino acids. Germline V lookup: CDR1 SGHRS, CDR2 YFSETQ. Trimming stripped 4 bases from V and 6 bases from J, with 15 bases between. CDR3 residues: CASSVTRITDTQYF. The CDR3, as DNA: TGCGCCAGCAGCGTAACTAGAATAACGGATACGCAGTATTTT.

The chain carries TRBV11-2 and TRBJ2-7, with TRBD2 as a possible D gene (6 bases). The CDR3 is made up of 15 amino acids. V was trimmed by 4 bases and J by 0 bases, leaving 13 bases between them. Germline V gene data show CDR1 as SGHAT and CDR2 as FQNNGV. The DNA for the CDR3 is TGTGCCAGCAGCTCATTGGGGAGGAGCTCCTACGAGCAGTACTTC. Its translation is CASSSLGRSSYEQYF.

The chain is built from TRBV6-1 and TRBJ2-7; TRBD1 is a possible D gene (5 bases). The CDR3 runs to 15 residues. Germline values: CDR1 MNHNS, CDR2 SASEGT. With 1 base removed from V and 3 bases from J, the gap between germline ends came to 13 bases. For the CDR3, the DNA is TGTGCCAGCAGTGAAGGTCAGGGTTTGAACTACGAGCAGTACTTC. This gives the protein CASSEGQGLNYEQYF.

The V gene is TRBV4-1, the J gene TRBJ2-7; 10 positions match TRBD1. The CDR3 is 15 amino acids. V dropped 0 bases and J dropped 5; count of bases not matched to a gene: 4. CDR1 and CDR2 (germline): MGHRA, YSYEKL. The CDR3: CASSQEGTGVHEQYF. For the CDR3, the DNA is TGCGCCAGCAGCCAAGAAGGGACAGGGGTCCACGAGCAGTACTTC.

V and J are TRBV29-1 and TRBJ2-6; D is perhaps TRBD2 (6 bases). V lost 6 bases, J lost 2 bases, and 29 bases lay in between. The CDR3 contains 20 residues. Germline V gene data show CDR1 as SQVTM and CDR2 as ANQGSEA. The CDR3 sequence is CSVPPRGNRCSKPGANVLTF. In nucleotides, the CDR3 is TGCAGCGTCCCCCCCCGGGGGAATCGATGCTCAAAACCTGGGGCCAACGTCCTGACTTTC.

As for this clone: An end of the junction differs from the germline gene, which may be a read error. This chain uses TRBV7-7 with TRBJ2-1; D not certain. This CDR3 region has 14 residues. Looked up from germline, CDR1 is SSHAT and CDR2 is FNYEAQ (reference sequence). CDR3 coding DNA: TGTGCTAGCAGCTTATCCACAGTAAACAATGAGCAGTTCTTC. Translating it yields CASSLSTVNNEQFF.

The rearrangement links TRBV7-9 to TRBJ1-2; 7 positions match TRBD1. The CDR3 totals 13 residues. Germline V CDR1 and CDR2: SEHNR, FQNEAQ (reference sequence). V was clipped by 5 bases and J by 2 bases; unmatched bases: 2. The DNA of the CDR3 is TGTGCCAGCAGCGGACAGGCAAACTATGGCTACACCTTC. Translation: CASSGQANYGYTF.

The chain joins TRBV30 to TRBJ1-6; D is unclear. V lost 3 bases, J lost 10 bases, and 19 bases lay in between. The CDR3 is made up of 15 amino acids. Per the germline V gene, CDR1 is GTSNPN and CDR2 is SVGIG (reference sequence). CDR3 residues: CAWSLWGLVGSPLHF. Here the CDR3 DNA reads TGTGCCTGGAGCCTTTGGGGATTGGTGGGATCACCCCTCCACTTT.

V and J are TRBV27 and TRBJ2-7, with a tentative D call TRBD2 (5 bases). Trimming took off 6 bases at V and 9 bases at J, with 18 bases between the two ends. In germline, CDR1 is MNHEY, CDR2 SMNVEV (reference sequence). The CDR3 runs 13 residues. CDR3 sequence reads: CASSPSGSLVQYF. CDR3 sequence (DNA): TGTGCCAGCAGCCCCAGTGGGAGCTTAGTGCAGTACTTC.

This chain uses TRBV5-4 with TRBJ1-1, with TRBD1 matching over 7 bases. The junction had 2 bases not matched to a gene; V was cut back by 1 base and J by 11 bases. The CDR3 covers 11 residues. CDR1 and CDR2 (germline): SGHNT, YYREEE (reference sequence). As DNA, the CDR3 is TGTGCCAGCAGCTTGAGGGGGCAGGCTTTCTTT. This codes for CASSLRGQAFF.

This clone occurred a few times. V and J are TRBV6-5 and TRBJ2-3; 7 bases line up with TRBD2. Germline V gene data show CDR1 as MNHEY and CDR2 as SVGAGI. There are 15 residues in the CDR3. The J segment lost 0 bases and the V segment lost 7 bases, leaving 7 bases of the junction unmatched. This chain's CDR3 is CASTKRGDSTDTQYF. Written as DNA, the CDR3 is TGTGCCAGCACTAAACGGGGGGATAGCACAGATACGCAGTATTTT.

The sample holds one count of this clone. This sequence joins TRBV6-5 and TRBJ2-7, with D possibly TRBD2 on 5 matching bases. Germline CDR1 reads MNHEY; CDR2 reads SVGAGI. V was pared by 2 bases and J by 4 bases, with 18 bases between. The CDR3 spans 16 residues. CDR3 nucleotide sequence: TGTGCCAGCAGTTACGGAAGAGAAGACGGGATTTACGAGCAGTACTTC. It yields the protein CASSYGREDGIYEQYF.

By proportion, this clone is medium-sized. The rearrangement joins TRBV10-3 to TRBJ2-2, with D tentatively TRBD2 (6 bases). V was pared by 3 bases and J by 5 bases, with 10 bases between. The CDR3 is made up of 14 amino acids. Germline values: CDR1 ENHRY, CDR2 SYGVKD. CDR3 region: CAISEWTKTGELFF. DNA for the CDR3: TGTGCCATCAGTGAATGGACTAAAACCGGGGAGCTGTTTTTT.